Listed below are T cell receptor beta chains from one sample, sequenced in a study of T cells in Graves' hyperthyroidism and ophthalmopathy. A single record per CDR3 protein comes from TCRdb applying MiXCR to the multiplex PCR reads. In the table there are more than 300,000 distinct CDR3 sequences, approximately 13% of which are singletons. The sample comprised blood. These receptors originate from a woman aged 18-29 years with Graves' hyperthyroidism. Both conserved end residues are part of each CDR3.

V gene	CDR3 protein
TRBV27	CASSSSPGASAEAFF
TRBV20-1	CSARPAQGLAAKNIQYF
TRBV5-8	CASSPRDRGIGNTEAFF
TRBV2	CASSGLNEQYF
TRBV2	CASKDSGTFYNEQFF
TRBV7-9	CASSLVRAGAGNEQFF
TRBV11-2	CASSFTGTPQETQYF
TRBV16	CASSQRGRVNTEAFF
TRBV4-2	CASSQDLFTGTSTDTQYF
TRBV4-1	CASSQPPLAGVLPEQYF
TRBV28	CASSKGEQFF
TRBV20-1	CSASVPGDSSYEQYF
TRBV20-1	CSASQDRGDYGYTF
TRBV10-3	CAISESTGYSYEQYF
TRBV6-2/TRBV6-3	CASSWGSGYEQYF
TRBV7-2	CASSFPGPKTQYF
TRBV9	CASSVERGGRNYNEQFF
TRBV20-1	CSATPTGGYGYTF
TRBV10-3	CAISESSIDYGYTF
TRBV12-3/TRBV12-4	CASSPSPGQGSADTQYF
TRBV5-1	CASSGGQGMNEQYF
TRBV2	CASRTGGLVDEQYF
TRBV4-2	CASSHWVVQRGGSTDTQYF
TRBV20-1	CSAPDRSGLKNIQYF
TRBV20-1	CSARDRTRDYGYTF
TRBV6-1	CASSLLGTANTEAFF
TRBV5-1	CASSTADTSGGLNEQFF
TRBV7-9	CASRERQTNTGELFF
TRBV11-2	CASSLHLAGGPLSTNEQFF
TRBV28	CASLRGAGPNTGELFF
TRBV20-1	CSANRGAEDTQYF
TRBV6-1	CASSGQPMNTEAFF
TRBV7-2	CASSLGAEWTGGFGNQPQHF
TRBV11-2	CASSLPPSFF
TRBV7-2	CASSLESTAANYGYTF
TRBV5-1	CASSNRQGSAQFF
TRBV28	CASSLQSIPFSNQPQHF
TRBV3-2	CASHEEASGIPVSQYF
TRBV11-2	CASSLLGPQNTEAFF